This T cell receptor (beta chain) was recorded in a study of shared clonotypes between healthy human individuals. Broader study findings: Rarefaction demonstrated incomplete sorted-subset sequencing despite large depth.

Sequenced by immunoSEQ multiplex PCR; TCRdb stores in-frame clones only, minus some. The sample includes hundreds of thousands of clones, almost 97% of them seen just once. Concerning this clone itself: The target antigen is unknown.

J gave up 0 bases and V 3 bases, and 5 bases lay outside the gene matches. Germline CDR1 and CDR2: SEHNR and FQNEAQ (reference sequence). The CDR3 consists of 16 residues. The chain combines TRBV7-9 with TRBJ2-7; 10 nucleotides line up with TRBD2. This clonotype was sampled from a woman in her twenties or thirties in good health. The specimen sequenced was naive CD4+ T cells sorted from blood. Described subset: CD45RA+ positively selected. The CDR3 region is CASSLGLAGASYEQYF. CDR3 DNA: TGTGCCAGCAGCTTGGGGCTAGCGGGAGCCTCCTACGAGCAGTACTTC.